The present T cell receptor beta chain was sequenced within a study of immune cell composition in non-small cell lung cancer. Assay: immunoSEQ multiplex PCR; the TCRdb copy retains only in-frame clones and omits some. The data contain roughly 5,700 clones, over 75% of them singletons. Study results and limitations: 60% to 80% of squamous and about 30% of adenocarcinoma cases had tumour-associated clones >0.5%. It was not proven that tumour-reactive clones equal dominant tumour-associated clones.

Notes on this clone: Its matching antigen is unknown.

Frozen unsorted single-cell suspensions supplied the genomic DNA. This CDR3 region has 15 residues. The ends were cut back, 3 bases at V and 7 bases at J, with 13 bases in the middle. Germline V gene data show CDR1 as MNHEY and CDR2 as SMNVEV (reference sequence). The chain carries TRBV27 and TRBJ1-6; D unclear. The receptor comes from a human donor with non-small cell lung cancer. Source material: lung tumor tissue. The CDR3 nucleotides read TGTGCCAGCAGTTTTTCGGGTGTCCCAAATTCACCCCTCCACTTT. It specifies CASSFSGVPNSPLHF.